The clone carrying this T cell receptor beta chain showed up just a few times. Trimming removed 4 bases from V and 0 bases from J, with 14 bases in between. Looked up from germline, CDR1 is SGHDT and CDR2 is YYEEEE. The CDR3 runs to 15 residues. This sample is drawn from a study of blood T cell repertoires in COVID-19. Here immunoSEQ multiplex PCR was the method, and the copy in TCRdb shows in-frame clones only, minus some. The sample shows around 100,000 clones, over 75% of them seen only once. This rearrangement joins TRBV5-6 to TRBJ2-7, with D possibly being TRBD2 (6 bases). Sequenced: peripheral blood. The receptor comes from a woman of 80 years or more with acute or convalescent COVID-19. The CDR3 DNA reads as TGTGCCAGCAGCCGGTGGGGGGTCTTCTCCTACGAGCAGTACTTC. Translating it yields CASSRWGVFSYEQYF.